This T cell receptor beta chain was recovered during a study of cytomegalovirus exposure and HLA in healthy donors. Overall study results and limits: A later analysis linked some 17,000 TCR beta sequences to HLA alleles at 0.05 false discovery rate.

Sample share makes this clone medium-sized. The antigen remains unidentified. The PCR made use of 60 Vbeta and 13 Jbeta primers. Here immunoSEQ multiplex PCR was the method, and the copy in TCRdb shows in-frame clones only, minus some. Of fewer than 60,000 clones in the sample, around 50% are singletons; the top ten hold roughly 10%. The CDR3 runs 16 residues. The V gene's germline CDR1 is SGHDT and CDR2 YYEEEE. Germline trimming cut 2 bases from V and 1 base from J; bases unmatched to any gene: 6. It was healthy bone marrow donors who served as donors. The sequence was collected from a human donor in good health. J is TRBJ1-2 and V is TRBV5-6, with 9 bases identical to TRBD1. The specimen was PBMCs. The CDR3 protein is CASSFWGQGNNYGYTF. Written as DNA, the CDR3 is TGTGCCAGCAGCTTCTGGGGACAGGGAAATAACTATGGCTACACCTTC.